One sample yielded the 8 T cell receptor beta chains listed below, sequenced in a study of CD8 T cells in ankylosing spondylitis (dated by TCRdb to about 2017). What the work shows at the level of the full study, not this receptor alone: Blood from ankylosing spondylitis patients appeared to be characterized by a TCR beta motif made up of 8 or 9 highly homologous amino acid variants.

Their recognized antigens are unknown. Preparation of the library involved 5' RACE. The sequencing machine was an Illumina HiSeq 2500. TCRdb redid the processing of the public reads, applying fastp at Q25 and MiXCR, and retained in-frame beta chains. Merged by CDR3 protein, the rows form single entries marked with the most common genes and DNA. This sample has some 800,000 distinct CDR3 sequences in its table, and 12% of those were observed once. Around 0.51% of the sample rests with the top ten. The material sequenced was blood, either unsorted or a sorted T cell fraction (not recorded which). Every receptor here comes from a male donor with ankylosing spondylitis.

This clonotype was detected ten times or more. In DNA form, the CDR3 reads TGCAGTGCCGCGGGGGTACGTTACAATGAGCAGTTCTTC. It specifies CSAAGVRYNEQFF. V gene TRBV20-1 combines with J gene TRBJ2-1; TRBD2 agrees at 7 bases. The CDR3 consists of 13 residues. Germline V gene lookup returns CDR1 DFQATT and CDR2 SNEGSKA (reference sequence). V lost 6 bases and J lost 4; bases outside the gene matches: 6.

This chain connects TRBV20-1 to TRBJ2-3; perhaps D is TRBD1 or TRBD2 (5 bases each). Germline V gene lookup returns CDR1 DFQATT and CDR2 SNEGSKA (reference sequence). The V end lost 3 bases, the J end lost 5 bases, and 18 bases lay between the germline ends. The CDR3 length is 15 residues. The DNA of the CDR3 is TGCAGTGCTAGGGTAGACAGAGGGGCAGTAGATACGCAGTATTTT. Translating gives CSARVDRGAVDTQYF.

This clonotype has more than one count but fewer than ten. The chain carries TRBV29-1 and TRBJ1-1, with D perhaps matching TRBD1 (5 bases). This CDR3 has 14 residues. CDR1 SQVTM and CDR2 ANQGSEA come from the germline V gene. Trimming took 4 bases from V and 1 from J, leaving 13 bases between them. The CDR3 is CSVGGVWENTEAFF. In DNA form, the CDR3 reads TGCAGCGTTGGAGGGGTTTGGGAGAACACTGAAGCTTTCTTT.

This clonotype was recorded at least ten times. The chain couples TRBV28 to TRBJ1-5, with D possibly being TRBD1 (5 bases). Between the trimmed V and J ends, which lost 7 bases and 5 bases, there was a span of 15 bases. CDR1 and CDR2 from the germline V gene are MDHEN and SYDVKM. The CDR3 covers 14 residues. The CDR3 coding sequence is TGTGCCAGCATCATGGAGAGGGGTTATCAGCCCCAGCATTTT. Translated: CASIMERGYQPQHF.

This chain uses TRBV5-8 with TRBJ2-5, with D perhaps TRBD1 (5 bases). The germline V gene encodes CDR1 SGHTS and CDR2 YDEGEE. The V gene lost 2 bases and the J gene lost 1 base, with 9 bases spanning the gap. The CDR3 runs to 14 residues. CDR3 coding DNA: TGTGCCAGCAGCTTACAGGCGACCCAAGAGACCCAGTACTTC. Encoded protein: CASSLQATQETQYF.

The CDR3 nucleotides are TGTGCCAGCCCTAGCTCCCGGCGGTACGAGCAGTACTTC. Translated, it gives CASPSSRRYEQYF. The V gene is TRBV9, the J gene TRBJ2-7; D perhaps matches TRBD2 (5 bases). The CDR3 loop spans 13 amino acids. The V end was cut by 7 bases, the J end by 4 bases, with 15 bases between. Germline V gives CDR1 SGDLS, CDR2 YYNGEE. Supplemented by reference TRBV9 and TRBJ2-7, the full variable domain reads DSGVTQTPKHLITATGQRVTLRCSPRSGDLSVYWYQQSLDQGLQFLIQYYNGEERAKGNILERFSAQQFPDLHSELNLSSLELGDSALYFCASPSSRRYEQYFGPGTRLTVT.

For the CDR3, the DNA is TGTGCCAGCAGTTTAAAGTCCACCGGGGAGCTGTTTTTT. This sequence encodes CASSLKSTGELFF. This sequence joins TRBV12-3 or TRBV12-4 and TRBJ2-2; D remains ambiguous. This CDR3 region has 13 residues. V shed 2 bases and J shed 4 bases, with 5 bases lying between them.

The J gene is TRBJ2-1, the V gene TRBV6-4; possibly TRBD1 or TRBD2 for D (5 bases each). V dropped 2 bases and J dropped 9 bases, with 11 bases sitting between them. The length of the CDR3 is 13 residues. In germline, CDR1 is MRHNA, CDR2 SNTAGT. CDR3 sequence (DNA): TGTGCCAGCAGTGACCAGGGCCGGGGTGAGCAGTTCTTC. Its protein is CASSDQGRGEQFF.